The 22 T cell receptor beta chains reported below all come from one sample, sequenced in a study of Graves' ophthalmopathy and Graves' hyperthyroidism. The authors amplified TCR beta CDR3 regions, and they did so from RNA transcripts for repertoire sequencing. An initial RT-PCR round employing HTBI primers preceded a second-round multiplex PCR. Each CDR3 protein gets one entry after TCRdb re-called the multiplex PCR reads with MiXCR. The table lists hundreds of thousands of distinct CDR3 sequences, 22% of them singletons. The sample comprised peripheral blood. The receptors stem from a woman between 18 and 30 years old with stable Graves' hyperthyroidism. Some clones in this sample may be carry-over from other donors' samples.

The chain links TRBV28 to TRBJ2-7, with 8 bases identical to TRBD2. V shed 3 bases and J 0 bases; nucleotides not matched to a gene: 13. The CDR3 spans 18 residues. CDR1 is MDHEN and CDR2 is SYDVKM in the germline V gene. CDR3 DNA sequence: TGTGCCAGCAGTTTCTATTTGGGAGCGGGGGATAACTCCTACGAGCAGTACTTC. Its protein product is CASSFYLGAGDNSYEQYF.

This clonotype was counted ten times or more. The rearrangement uses TRBV9 and TRBJ1-1, with D maybe TRBD1 (6 bases). CDR1 and CDR2 from the germline V gene are SGDLS and YYNGEE. With 0 bases removed from V and 5 bases from J, the gap between germline ends came to 14 bases. The CDR3 length is 15 residues. CDR3 bases: TGTGCCAGCAGCGTAGAATTAACAGGGAGTACTGAAGCTTTCTTT. The encoded protein is CASSVELTGSTEAFF.

The chain's CDR3 is CASSYPPGTGELFF. In DNA, the CDR3 is TGTGCCAGCAGTTACCCTCCAGGCACCGGGGAGCTGTTTTTT. The gene calls are TRBV6-5 and TRBJ2-2; D gene ambiguous. The CDR3 is 14 amino acids. In germline, CDR1 is MNHEY, CDR2 SVGAGI. Trimming shortened V by 2 bases and J by 4 bases, and 8 bases separated the two germline ends.

Regarding this clonotype: An end of the junction does not agree with germline; a read error may underlie this. J is TRBJ2-4 and V is TRBV15; 10 nucleotides align to TRBD2. The CDR3 covers 19 residues. Per the germline V gene, CDR1 is LNHNV and CDR2 is YYDKDF (reference sequence). In DNA, the CDR3 is TGTGCCACCAGCAGAGATTATCCCACTAGCGGGACGGTCAAAAACATTAAGTACTTC. This translates into CATSRDYPTSGTVKNIKYF. The full variable domain, completed using reference TRBV15 and TRBJ2-4, is DAMVIQNPRYQVTQFGKPVTLSCSQTLNHNVMYWYQQKSSQAPKLLFHYYDKDFNNEADTPDNFQSRRPNTSFCFLDIRSPGLGDTAMYLCATSRDYPTSGTVKNIKYFGAGTRLSVL.

The sample holds many counts of this clonotype. The chain employs TRBV6-1 and TRBJ1-5, with a tentative D call TRBD1 (5 bases). V lost 6 bases to trimming and J lost 0 bases, with 6 bases between them. From germline, CDR1 is MNHNS and CDR2 SASEGT. The CDR3 totals 13 residues. The CDR3 sequence is CASSRVSNQPQHF. The CDR3 DNA reads as TGTGCCAGCAGCAGGGTTAGCAATCAGCCCCAGCATTTT.

This clonotype was detected ten times or more. This chain joins TRBV12-3 or TRBV12-4 and TRBJ2-7, with D possibly matching TRBD1 (6 bases). The V end lost 6 bases, the J end lost 2 bases, and 11 bases lay between the germline ends. The CDR3 consists of 13 residues. CDR3 coding DNA: TGTGCCAGCAGCCCGGACAGCGCCTACGAGCAGTACTTC. Its protein product is CASSPDSAYEQYF.

This clonotype occurred a few times. The chain employs TRBV7-2 and TRBJ1-2; D gene ambiguous. Trimming pared 2 bases from V and 4 bases from J, leaving 11 bases between. CDR1 and CDR2 (germline): SGHTA, FQGNSA. The CDR3 runs 14 residues. CDR3 residues: CASSLNFFGYGYTF. Written as DNA, the CDR3 is TGTGCCAGCAGCTTAAATTTTTTCGGCTATGGCTACACCTTC.

This clonotype was recorded at least ten times. At one end, the junction sequence differs from germline, possibly due to a read error. The rearrangement links TRBV6-1 to TRBJ1-1; D not certain. The V gene's germline CDR1 is MNHNS and CDR2 SASEGT. The CDR3 covers 14 residues. For the CDR3, the DNA is TGTGCCAGCAGGGAGGACGAGGGCTGGGCTGAAGCTTCCTTT. It yields the protein CASREDEGWAEASF.

This clonotype was seen many times. The V call is TRBV30, the J call TRBJ1-5; no definite D call. V was clipped by 1 base and J by 1 base, with 14 bases between them. This CDR3 comprises 16 residues. Germline V lookup: CDR1 GTSNPN, CDR2 SVGIG (reference sequence). CDR3 coding DNA: TGTGCCTGGAGTGACCGCTTTCGGAAGAGCAATCAGCCCCAGCATTTT. As protein: CAWSDRFRKSNQPQHF. Full variable domain (remainder filled in from reference TRBV30 and TRBJ1-5): SQTIHQWPATLVQPVGSPLSLECTVEGTSNPNLYWYRQAAGRGLQLLFYSVGIGQISSEVPQNLSASRPQDRQFILSSKKLLLSDSGFYLCAWSDRFRKSNQPQHFGDGTRLSIL.

In this sample, this clonotype turned up many times. The CDR3 DNA follows: TGTGCCTGGGATCGACTCTCGGCCTCCTACGAGCAGTACTTC. It specifies CAWDRLSASYEQYF. The rearrangement links TRBV30 to TRBJ2-7; D gene unclear. V was cut by 5 bases and J by 0 bases, with 14 bases left in between. Germline lookup yields CDR1 GTSNPN and CDR2 SVGIG (reference sequence). This CDR3 spans 14 amino acids. Complete variable domain (other parts from reference TRBV30 and TRBJ2-7): SQTIHQWPATLVQPVGSPLSLECTVEGTSNPNLYWYRQAAGRGLQLLFYSVGIGQISSEVPQNLSASRPQDRQFILSSKKLLLSDSGFYLCAWDRLSASYEQYFGPGTRLTVT.

This clonotype has a count of ten or more. The genes are TRBV28 and TRBJ2-4; D unclear. This CDR3 has 13 residues. CDR1 and CDR2 from the germline V gene are MDHEN and SYDVKM. The germline V and J ends were trimmed by 1 base and 10 bases, with 11 bases remaining between them. This chain's CDR3 is CASSLFGARIQYF. DNA of the CDR3: TGTGCCAGCAGTTTATTCGGAGCTAGGATTCAGTACTTC.

This clonotype has at least ten counts. This rearrangement joins TRBV6-1 to TRBJ1-5, with TRBD1 identical over 11 bases. This CDR3 region has 15 residues. The germline V gene has CDR1 MNHNS and CDR2 SASEGT. V gave up 5 bases and J gave up 6 bases; unmatched junction bases: 6. The CDR3 region is CASSPRTGGGQPQHF. CDR3 bases: TGTGCCAGCAGTCCCAGGACAGGGGGCGGTCAGCCCCAGCATTTT.

The V and J genes are TRBV12-3 or TRBV12-4 and TRBJ1-3; D is unresolved. This CDR3 has 14 residues. The V and J ends lost 3 bases and 3 bases respectively, with 9 bases between them. CDR3 region: CASSFRGGGNTIYF. The CDR3 DNA reads as TGTGCCAGCAGTTTTAGAGGAGGTGGAAACACCATATATTTT.

The chain recombines TRBV7-9 with TRBJ1-1; D gene unclear. The CDR3 is 12 amino acids. V lost 1 base and J lost 8, with 8 bases in between. The V gene's germline CDR1 is SEHNR and CDR2 FQNEAQ (reference sequence). The CDR3 DNA follows: TGTGCCAGCAGCTTAGGTTCTGCAGAAGCTTTCTTT. This encodes CASSLGSAEAFF.

The J gene is TRBJ1-2, the V gene TRBV3-1; no firm D call. Germline values: CDR1 LGHDT, CDR2 YNNKEL (reference sequence). The V gene lost 0 bases and the J gene lost 2 bases, with 7 bases spanning the gap. The CDR3 runs to 14 residues. The CDR3 sequence: CASSQDVWNYGYTF. DNA for the CDR3: TGTGCCAGCAGCCAAGATGTGTGGAACTATGGCTACACCTTC. Together with reference TRBV3-1 and TRBJ1-2, the CDR3 gives the full variable domain: DTAVSQTPKYLVTQMGNDKSIKCEQNLGHDTMYWYKQDSKKFLKIMFSYNNKELIINETVPNRFSPKSPDKAHLNLHINSLELGDSAVYFCASSQDVWNYGYTFGSGTRLTVV.

This clonotype was picked up many times. This chain links TRBV28 with TRBJ2-5, with 7 bases aligning to TRBD1. The length of the CDR3 is 16 residues. The ends lost 3 bases at V and 3 bases at J; junction bases unmatched: 10. Germline values: CDR1 MDHEN, CDR2 SYDVKM. CDR3 protein: CASSLAAGTAKETQYF. The CDR3 DNA reads as TGTGCCAGCAGTTTGGCGGCTGGGACAGCAAAAGAGACCCAGTACTTC.

This clonotype was seen many times. The chain combines TRBV5-5 with TRBJ2-7; no reliable D call. The CDR3 length is 14 residues. Germline V gene lookup returns CDR1 SGHKS and CDR2 YYEKEE (reference sequence). The V gene lost 0 bases and the J gene lost 7 bases, with 14 bases spanning the gap. CDR3 bases: TGTGCCAGCAGCTTGGAACAAGTGGTGAGGGAGCAGTACTTC. Encoded protein: CASSLEQVVREQYF. Using reference TRBV5-5 and TRBJ2-7 for the parts outside the CDR3, the full variable domain is DAGVTQSPTHLIKTRGQQVTLRCSPISGHKSVSWYQQVLGQGPQFIFQYYEKEERGRGNFPDRFSARQFPNYSSELNVNALLLGDSALYLCASSLEQVVREQYFGPGTRLTVT.

At least ten counts were recorded for this clonotype. The chain couples TRBV6-4 to TRBJ2-6; unclear D gene. Trimming removed 6 bases at V and 0 bases at J, with 15 bases between. Germline CDR1 reads MRHNA; CDR2 reads SNTAGT. This CDR3 has 17 residues. DNA of the CDR3: TGTGCCAGCAGCGCACCGGACGGAAGCTCTGGGGCCAACGTCCTGACTTTC. Translating gives CASSAPDGSSGANVLTF.

The table lists this clonotype with many counts. The CDR3 nucleotides read TGCAGCGCGGGGGAAGGCGGCTACACCTTC. Translation gives CSAGEGGYTF. The chain combines TRBV29-1 with TRBJ1-2; a possible D gene is TRBD1 (5 bases). Germline CDR1 and CDR2: SQVTM and ANQGSEA. V was trimmed by 7 bases and J by 8 bases, leaving 11 bases between them. The CDR3 contains 10 residues.

A remark on this clonotype: One end of the junction fails to match germline, which may point to a read error. The V and J genes are TRBV6-2 or TRBV6-3 and TRBJ2-5; 8 nucleotides align to TRBD2. The CDR3 runs to 13 residues. Germline V gene sequence: CDR1 MNHEY, CDR2 SVGEGT. The CDR3 sequence: CASSRAGVKTKYF. As DNA, the CDR3 is TGTGCCAGCAGTCGAGCGGGAGTTAAGACCAAGTACTTC.

The chain joins TRBV7-2 to TRBJ2-5, with 14 bases aligning to TRBD2. The V segment lost 6 bases and the J segment 5 bases; nucleotides outside the gene matches: 2. Germline V gives CDR1 SGHTA, CDR2 FQGNSA. This CDR3 is 14 amino acids long. DNA of the CDR3: TGTGCCAGCAGGACTAGCGGGGGGGCCGAGACCCAGTACTTC. As protein: CASRTSGGAETQYF.

This clonotype was seen at least ten times. The chain combines TRBV12-3 or TRBV12-4 with TRBJ2-7, with D maybe TRBD1 (5 bases). CDR3 length equals 14 residues. V shed 3 bases and J shed 5 bases, with 14 bases lying between them. In nucleotides, the CDR3 is TGTGCCAGCAGTTTGGGCAGGGTCTACAACGAGCAGTACTTC. It translates to CASSLGRVYNEQYF.